A single sample is the source of the 18 T cell receptor beta chains below, sequenced in a study of cytomegalovirus exposure and HLA in healthy donors. Vbeta (60) and Jbeta (13) primers were used in the PCR. Generated by immunoSEQ multiplex PCR, the TCRdb table keeps only in-frame clones and is missing some. The data hold 180,000 or so clones, with about 80% observed a single time. Sequenced sample: PBMCs. The receptors derive from a man aged 18 to 30 in good health and CMV-seronegative.

V gene TRBV7-3 combines with J gene TRBJ2-7; tentatively, D is TRBD1 (5 bases). This CDR3 contains 13 residues. Germline CDR1 is SGHTA and CDR2 is FQGTGA. The V end was cut by 2 bases, the J end by 5 bases, with 10 bases between. This CDR3 reads CASSLARDNEQYF. The CDR3 nucleotides read TGTGCCAGCAGCTTAGCCAGGGATAACGAGCAGTACTTC.

V gene TRBV5-4 combines with J gene TRBJ1-6, with a tentative D call TRBD1 (5 bases). Germline CDR1 and CDR2: SGHNT and YYREEE (reference sequence). The germline V and J ends were trimmed by 2 bases and 4 bases, with 10 bases remaining between them. The CDR3 totals 15 residues. CDR3 nucleotide sequence: TGTGCCAGCAGCTTACAGGCCCCTTATAATTCACCCCTCCACTTT. This gives the protein CASSLQAPYNSPLHF.

V and J are TRBV19 and TRBJ2-7; 8 bases fit TRBD1. The CDR3 totals 13 residues. J lost 4 bases, V lost 5 bases, and 4 bases had no gene match. The germline V gene has CDR1 LNHDA and CDR2 SQIVND (reference sequence). DNA for the CDR3: TGTGCCAGTAGTTACACAGGGGGTTACGAGCAGTACTTC. Its protein is CASSYTGGYEQYF.

This chain uses TRBV28 with TRBJ2-3, with 11 bases that match TRBD1. Trimming removed 6 bases from V and 7 bases from J; junction bases left unmatched: 9. Germline V CDR1 and CDR2: MDHEN, SYDVKM. The CDR3 has 15 amino acids. DNA of the CDR3: TGTGCCAGCAGATTGTCCGGGACAGGGGGATATACGCAGTATTTT. As protein: CASRLSGTGGYTQYF.

The V gene is TRBV19, the J gene TRBJ1-1; D gene unclear. With 6 bases removed from V and 1 base from J, the gap between germline ends came to 18 bases. The CDR3 loop spans 16 amino acids. Germline V gives CDR1 LNHDA, CDR2 SQIVND (reference sequence). The CDR3: CASSGKKGGGNTEAFF. The DNA for the CDR3 is TGTGCCAGTAGCGGGAAAAAGGGTGGAGGGAACACTGAAGCTTTCTTT.

This clone was counted only a few times. The chain carries TRBV30 and TRBJ2-1; TRBD2 aligns across 9 bases. Germline CDR1 and CDR2: GTSNPN and SVGIG (reference sequence). The V and J ends lost 5 bases and 7 bases, in that order; junction bases with no gene match: 9. The CDR3 is 14 residues long. The CDR3 reads CAWAIAGEINEQFF. The CDR3 DNA is TGTGCCTGGGCAATAGCGGGAGAGATAAATGAGCAGTTCTTC.

The chain links TRBV6-5 to TRBJ1-4, with a possible D match to TRBD1 (5 bases). Germline V gene lookup returns CDR1 MNHEY and CDR2 SVGAGI. Trimming stripped 6 bases from V and 8 bases from J, with 19 bases between. CDR3 length equals 15 residues. CDR3 protein: CASSPSGGGGEKLFF. In DNA, the CDR3 is TGTGCCAGCAGCCCCTCCGGGGGTGGTGGGGAAAAACTGTTTTTT.

V usage is TRBV9 and J usage is TRBJ2-2, with D maybe TRBD2 (5 bases). Trimming removed 1 base from V and 5 bases from J, with 9 bases in between. Per the germline V gene, CDR1 is SGDLS and CDR2 is YYNGEE. The CDR3 runs 14 residues. The CDR3 protein is CASSVLPGTGELFF. CDR3 in DNA: TGTGCCAGCAGCGTACTCCCGGGGACCGGGGAGCTGTTTTTT.

The chain uses TRBV6-5 and TRBJ1-1; the match to TRBD1 covers 7 bases. Germline CDR1 MNHEY, CDR2 SVGAGI. After removal of 5 bases from V and 4 bases from J, the junction contained 4 bases not matched to a gene. The CDR3 is 13 amino acids. CDR3 residues: CASSERGLTEAFF. CDR3 DNA sequence: TGTGCCAGCAGTGAAAGGGGGCTCACTGAAGCTTTCTTT.

V usage is TRBV27 and J usage is TRBJ2-7; 7 bases line up with TRBD1. After removal of 3 bases from V and 6 bases from J, the junction contained 8 bases not matched to a gene. The CDR3 sequence is 14 residues long. Germline CDR1 MNHEY, CDR2 SMNVEV (reference sequence). CDR3 in amino acids: CASSLTGSNSEQYF. CDR3 DNA: TGTGCCAGCAGTTTGACAGGGAGCAACTCCGAGCAGTACTTC.

The chain joins TRBV19 to TRBJ2-3, with a weak D call TRBD1 (5 bases). The CDR3 is 17 amino acids. Trimming cost V 5 bases and J 2 bases, with 20 bases left between them. Germline-derived CDR1 and CDR2 are LNHDA and SQIVND (reference sequence). The CDR3 sequence is CASSGYRQGAATDTQYF. The CDR3 DNA reads TGTGCCAGTAGTGGATACAGGCAAGGGGCGGCCACAGATACGCAGTATTTT.

The CDR3 region has the DNA TGTGCCAGCAGCTTGCGTGGGGGCGCGGGTAATCAGCCCCAGCATTTT. Translated: CASSLRGGAGNQPQHF. J is TRBJ1-5 and V is TRBV5-6, with TRBD1 as a possible D gene (6 bases). V was clipped by 1 base and J by 4 bases, with 15 bases between them. The germline CDR1 and CDR2 sequences are SGHDT and YYEEEE. This CDR3 spans 16 amino acids.

This clone was counted between two and nine times. The J gene is TRBJ2-5, the V gene TRBV2; D not resolved. The CDR3 loop spans 15 amino acids. Trimming left V 3 bases short and J 3 bases short, with 14 bases between. Germline CDR1 reads SNHLY; CDR2 reads FYNNEI. The CDR3 loop reads CASSEGHTIKETQYF. The DNA of the CDR3 is TGTGCCAGCAGTGAGGGCCATACAATCAAAGAGACCCAGTACTTC.

The chain uses TRBV6-1 and TRBJ1-1; possibly TRBD1 for D (5 bases). The germline gives CDR1 MNHNS, CDR2 SASEGT. The ends were cut back, 2 bases at V and 7 bases at J, with 11 bases in the middle. CDR3 length: 13 residues. CDR3 DNA sequence: TGTGCCAGCAGTGAAATAGGAACAGGTGAAGCTTTCTTT. Its protein is CASSEIGTGEAFF.

This clone appeared a few times. The chain couples TRBV7-2 to TRBJ2-1, with 7 bases matching TRBD1. The ends lost 4 bases at V and 10 bases at J; junction bases unmatched: 16. Germline-derived CDR1 and CDR2 are SGHTA and FQGNSA. The CDR3 runs 16 residues. CDR3 coding DNA: TGTGCCAGCAGCTCACTGCTAGGACAGGCAAGGGAAGAGCAGTTCTTC. The encoded protein is CASSSLLGQAREEQFF.

The chain employs TRBV21-1 and TRBJ1-1. TRBV21-1 is a known pseudogene. The CDR3 covers 14 residues. DNA of the CDR3: TGTGCCAGCTTTCGATTAAGAGGGAACACTGAAGCTTTCTTT. This sequence encodes CASFRLRGNTEAFF.

V gene TRBV29-1 combines with J gene TRBJ1-1; the D is unclear. Germline V gives CDR1 SQVTM, CDR2 ANQGSEA. The CDR3 extends over 12 amino acids. Trimming cost V 6 bases and J 7 bases, with 15 bases left between them. CDR3 residues: CSVIEWSVEAFF. The DNA for the CDR3 is TGCAGCGTCATAGAGTGGAGCGTTGAAGCTTTCTTT.

The chain is built from TRBV7-2 and TRBJ2-3, with D possibly being TRBD2 (7 bases). Germline V gene sequence: CDR1 SGHTA, CDR2 FQGNSA. The germline V and J ends were trimmed by 5 bases and 4 bases, with 16 bases remaining between them. The length of the CDR3 is 15 residues. The CDR3 DNA sequence: TGTGCCAGCAGCCCAAGTAGGGGGGGGGCAGATACGCAGTATTTT. Translating gives CASSPSRGGADTQYF.